This T cell receptor beta chain was retrieved from a study of T cells after yellow fever vaccination. On the study more broadly: SMART-Seq v4 Ultra Low Input prepared libraries from low-cell fractions.

The study made its TCR cDNA through 5'RACE template switching. That step introduced a universal primer site along with UMIs. TCRdb processed the 5' RACE reads anew with MiXCR; each CDR3 protein has one entry. The repertoire includes 150,000 to 200,000 distinct CDR3 sequences, roughly 6.2% of them detected once, and about 2.8% sits in the top ten. Many counts were recorded for this clonotype. Its antigen is as yet unknown. Study-wide findings and caveats: Of the clonotypes, a small share occurred in both CD4 and CD8 compartments. Abundant contaminating clonotypes from the bulk population could appear in FACS-sorted repertoires.

Between the trimmed V and J ends, which lost 5 bases and 8 bases, there was a span of 9 bases. The CDR3 is 10 amino acids. Germline V CDR1 and CDR2: DFQATT, SNEGSKA (reference sequence). The clonotype comes from a man between 18 and 35 years old who received the YFV17D yellow fever vaccine. The sample consisted of CD4+ T cells sorted from PBMCs, taken on the day of the first yellow fever vaccination. This rearrangement joins TRBV20-1 to TRBJ1-2; D is undetermined. CDR3 protein: CSAESIGYTF. CDR3 nucleotides: TGCAGTGCTGAGTCCATCGGCTACACCTTC.